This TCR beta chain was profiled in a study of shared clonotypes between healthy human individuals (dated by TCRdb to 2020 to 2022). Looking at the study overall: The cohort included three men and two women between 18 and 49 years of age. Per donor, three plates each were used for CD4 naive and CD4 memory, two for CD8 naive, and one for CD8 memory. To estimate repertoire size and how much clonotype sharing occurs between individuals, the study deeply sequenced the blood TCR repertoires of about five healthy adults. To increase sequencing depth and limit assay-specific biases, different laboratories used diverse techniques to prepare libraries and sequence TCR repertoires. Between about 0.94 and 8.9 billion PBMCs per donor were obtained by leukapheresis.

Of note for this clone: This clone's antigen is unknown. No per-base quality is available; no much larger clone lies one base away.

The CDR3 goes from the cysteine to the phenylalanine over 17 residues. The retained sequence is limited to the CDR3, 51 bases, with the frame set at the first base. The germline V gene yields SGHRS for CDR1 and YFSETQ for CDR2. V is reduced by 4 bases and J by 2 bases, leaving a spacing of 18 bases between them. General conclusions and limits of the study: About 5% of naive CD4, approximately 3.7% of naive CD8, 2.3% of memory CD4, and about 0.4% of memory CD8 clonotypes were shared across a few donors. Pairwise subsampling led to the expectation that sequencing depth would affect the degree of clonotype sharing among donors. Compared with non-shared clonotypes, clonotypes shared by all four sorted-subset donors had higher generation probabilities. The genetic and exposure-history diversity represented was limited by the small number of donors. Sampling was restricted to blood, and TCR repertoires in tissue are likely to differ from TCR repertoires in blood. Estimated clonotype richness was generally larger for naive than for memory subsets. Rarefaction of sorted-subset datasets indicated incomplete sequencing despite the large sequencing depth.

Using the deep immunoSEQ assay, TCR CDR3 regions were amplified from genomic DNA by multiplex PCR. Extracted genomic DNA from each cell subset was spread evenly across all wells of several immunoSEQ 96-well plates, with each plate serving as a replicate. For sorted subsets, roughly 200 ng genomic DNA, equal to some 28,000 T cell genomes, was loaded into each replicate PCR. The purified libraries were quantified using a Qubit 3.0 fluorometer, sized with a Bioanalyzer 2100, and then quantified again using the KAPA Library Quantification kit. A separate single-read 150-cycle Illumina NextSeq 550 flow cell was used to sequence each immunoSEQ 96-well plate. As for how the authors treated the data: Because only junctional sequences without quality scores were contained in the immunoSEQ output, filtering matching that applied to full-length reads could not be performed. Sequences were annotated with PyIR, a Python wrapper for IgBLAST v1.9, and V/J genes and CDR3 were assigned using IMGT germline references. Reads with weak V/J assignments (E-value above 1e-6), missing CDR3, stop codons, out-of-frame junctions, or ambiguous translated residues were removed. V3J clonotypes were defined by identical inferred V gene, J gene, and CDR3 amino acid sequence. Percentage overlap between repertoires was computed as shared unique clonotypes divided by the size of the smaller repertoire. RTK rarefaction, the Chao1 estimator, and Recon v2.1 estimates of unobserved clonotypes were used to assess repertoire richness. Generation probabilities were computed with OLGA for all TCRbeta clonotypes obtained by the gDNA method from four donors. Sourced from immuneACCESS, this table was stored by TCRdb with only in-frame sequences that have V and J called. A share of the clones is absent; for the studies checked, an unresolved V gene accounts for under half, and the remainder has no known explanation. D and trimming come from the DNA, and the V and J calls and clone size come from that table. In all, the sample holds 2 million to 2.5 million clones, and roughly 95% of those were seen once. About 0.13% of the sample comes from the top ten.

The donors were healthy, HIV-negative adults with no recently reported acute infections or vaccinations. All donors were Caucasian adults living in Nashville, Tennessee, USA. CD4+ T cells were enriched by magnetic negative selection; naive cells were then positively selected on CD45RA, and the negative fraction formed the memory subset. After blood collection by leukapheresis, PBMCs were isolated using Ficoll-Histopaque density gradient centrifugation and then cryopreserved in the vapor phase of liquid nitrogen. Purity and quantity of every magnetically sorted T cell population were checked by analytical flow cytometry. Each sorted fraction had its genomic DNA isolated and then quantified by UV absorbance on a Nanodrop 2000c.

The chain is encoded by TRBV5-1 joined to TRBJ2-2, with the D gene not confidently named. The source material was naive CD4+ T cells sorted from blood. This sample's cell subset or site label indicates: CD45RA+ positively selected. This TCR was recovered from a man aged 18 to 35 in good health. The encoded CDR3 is CASSPGSRISNTGELFF. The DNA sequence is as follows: TGCGCCAGCAGCCCGGGCTCACGGATATCCAACACCGGGGAGCTGTTTTTT.